This T cell receptor (beta chain) originates from a study of cytotoxic CD8 clonotypes in ibrutinib-treated CLL. Study as a whole: Of a cohort that held roughly eleven relapsed/refractory and 15 treatment-naive patients, around 18 were IGHV unmutated.

CDR1 and CDR2 from the germline V gene are KGHSH and LQKENI. The CDR3 spans 15 residues. J gave up 1 base and V 5 bases, and 7 bases lay outside the gene matches. A remark on this clone: Its target is not known.

Whole-study results and caveats: Clonality rose at ibrutinib response and fell back toward baseline at progression.

Data came from immunoSEQ multiplex PCR; TCRdb stores just in-frame clones and leaves some out. This sample has under 200,000 clones; 70% to 85% occur once, and the top ten carry about 1.9%. The specimen was PBMCs, collected after 12 months of ibrutinib treatment. This sequence joins TRBV18 and TRBJ1-1, with 7 bases lining up with TRBD1. This clonotype was obtained from a human donor with chronic lymphocytic leukemia. CDR3 nucleotide sequence: TGTGCCAGCTCAACTCGACAGGGCACGAACACTGAAGCTTTCTTT. Residues: CASSTRQGTNTEAFF.